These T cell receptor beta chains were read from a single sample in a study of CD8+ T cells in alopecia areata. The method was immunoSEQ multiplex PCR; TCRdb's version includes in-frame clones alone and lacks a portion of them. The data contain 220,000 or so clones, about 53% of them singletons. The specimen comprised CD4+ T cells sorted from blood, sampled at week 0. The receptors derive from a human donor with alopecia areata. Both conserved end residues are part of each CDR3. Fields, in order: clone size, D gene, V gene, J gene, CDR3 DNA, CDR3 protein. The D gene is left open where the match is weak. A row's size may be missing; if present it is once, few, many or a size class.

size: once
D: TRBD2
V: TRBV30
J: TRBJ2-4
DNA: TGTGCCTGGTCCGGGACTAGCGGGGGCCAGTACTTC
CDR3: CAWSGTSGGQYF

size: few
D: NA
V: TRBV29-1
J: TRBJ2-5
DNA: TGCAGCGTTGGATTCTCCCAAGAGACCCAGTACTTC
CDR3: CSVGFSQETQYF

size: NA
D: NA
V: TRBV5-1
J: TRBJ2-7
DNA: TGCGCCAGCAGCTGGGGACCGTCGGACGGAGACCCCTACGAGCAGTACTTC
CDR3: CASSWGPSDGDPYEQYF

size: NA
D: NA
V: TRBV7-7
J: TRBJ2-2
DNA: TGTGCCAGCAGCTTAATGGTACAGACCACCGGGGAGCTGTTTTTT
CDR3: CASSLMVQTTGELFF

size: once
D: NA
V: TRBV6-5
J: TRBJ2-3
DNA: TGTGCCAGCAGTTACTCGATCCCTAGCCACACAGATACGCAGTATTTT
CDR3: CASSYSIPSHTDTQYF

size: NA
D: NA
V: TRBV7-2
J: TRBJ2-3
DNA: TGTGCCAGCAGCTTACTGGATACGCAGTATTTT
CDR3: CASSLLDTQYF

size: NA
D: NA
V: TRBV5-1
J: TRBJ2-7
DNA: TGCGCCAGCAGCTTGATGGGTTACGAGCAGTACTTC
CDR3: CASSLMGYEQYF

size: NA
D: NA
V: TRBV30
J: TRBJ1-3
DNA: TGTGCCTGGAGTCGAGGGAGAACTGGAAACACCATATATTTT
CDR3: CAWSRGRTGNTIYF

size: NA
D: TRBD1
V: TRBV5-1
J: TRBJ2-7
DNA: TGCGCCAGCAGCTCGGACAGGGCCTACGAGCAGTACTTC
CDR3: CASSSDRAYEQYF

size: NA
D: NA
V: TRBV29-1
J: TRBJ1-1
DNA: TGCAGCGTTGAAGATTGGGGGACTGAAGCTTTCTTT
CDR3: CSVEDWGTEAFF

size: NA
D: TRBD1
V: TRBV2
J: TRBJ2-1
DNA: TGTGCCAGCAGGGTGACAGGGCAGCACAATGAGCAGTTCTTC
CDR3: CASRVTGQHNEQFF

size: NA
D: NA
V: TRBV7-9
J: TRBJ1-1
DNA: TGTGCCAGCAGCCAGCGCGGGGACACTGAAGCTTTCTTT
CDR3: CASSQRGDTEAFF

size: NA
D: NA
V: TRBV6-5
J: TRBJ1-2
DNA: TGTGCCAGCAGTAGAGGACATGGCTACACCTTC
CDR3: CASSRGHGYTF

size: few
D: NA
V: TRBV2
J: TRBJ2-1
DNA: TGTGCCAGCAGTGACACACTGCCGGAGCAGTTCTTC
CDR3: CASSDTLPEQFF

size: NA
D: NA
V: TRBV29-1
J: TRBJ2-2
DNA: TGCAGCGTTGAAGCATCCGGGGAGCTGTTTTTT
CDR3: CSVEASGELFF

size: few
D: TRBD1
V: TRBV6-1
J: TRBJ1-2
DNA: TGTGCCAGCAGGACAGGGGGGGGCGGCAACTATGGCTACACCTTC
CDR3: CASRTGGGGNYGYTF

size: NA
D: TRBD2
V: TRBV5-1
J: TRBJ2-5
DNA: TGCGCCAGCAGGCCAATAGCGGGAGGCCAAGAGACCCAGTACTTC
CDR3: CASRPIAGGQETQYF

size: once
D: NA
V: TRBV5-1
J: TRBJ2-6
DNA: TGCGCCAGCAGCTTGGGGCCGGCTTCTGGGGCCAACGTCCTGACTTTC
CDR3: CASSLGPASGANVLTF

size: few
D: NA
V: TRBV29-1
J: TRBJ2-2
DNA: TGCAGCGTTGATCGGCTGGCCGGGGAGCTGTTTTTT
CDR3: CSVDRLAGELFF

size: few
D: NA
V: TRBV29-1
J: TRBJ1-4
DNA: TGCAGCGTTTCGGTACAGGGAAGTGAAAAACTGTTTTTT
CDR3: CSVSVQGSEKLFF

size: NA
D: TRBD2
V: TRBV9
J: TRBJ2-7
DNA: TGTGCCAGCAGCGTCGGGGGGACCCGCCGAGGTGAGCAGTACTTC
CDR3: CASSVGGTRRGEQYF

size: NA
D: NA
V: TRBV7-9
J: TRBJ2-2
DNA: TGTGCCAGCAGGGAGACCGGCAGCACGACGAACACCGGGGAGCTGTTTTTT
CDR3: CASRETGSTTNTGELFF